Below are 27 T cell receptor beta chains sequenced from a single sample in a study of metastatic and nonmetastatic thyroid tumors. With MiXCR, TCRdb reprocessed the PCR reads. Of 70,000 or so clones listed, 14% are singletons. All patients were treatment-naive before thyroid surgery. The sample was blood. The receptors were sampled from a male donor with papillary thyroid cancer or a benign thyroid nodule (not recorded which). Some clones in this sample may be carry-over from other donors' samples.

In its sample, this clone was seen many times. V is TRBV19 and J is TRBJ2-1, with D possibly matching TRBD1 (5 bases). Trimming cost V 3 bases and J 10 bases, with 16 bases left between them. The germline gives CDR1 LNHDA, CDR2 SQIVND (reference sequence). The CDR3 loop spans 14 amino acids. CDR3 residues: CASSIIQVSEEQFF. DNA of the CDR3: TGTGCCAGTAGTATTATACAGGTTTCTGAGGAGCAGTTCTTC.

This clone occurred many times. The chain is built from TRBV25-1 and TRBJ2-7; the D gene is possibly TRBD2 (6 bases). The CDR3 is 14 amino acids. Germline V gene data show CDR1 as MGHDK and CDR2 as SYGVNS. Deletions cut 3 bases from V and 3 bases from J, with 12 bases between. The CDR3 spells CASSEGGRDYEQYV. DNA of the CDR3: TGTGCCAGCAGTGAGGGAGGCAGGGACTACGAGCAGTACGTC.

This chain links TRBV18 with TRBJ2-3; 7 nucleotides agree with TRBD2. Germline loops: CDR1 KGHSH, CDR2 LQKENI. The CDR3 is made up of 16 amino acids. Losses at the gene ends were 3 bases for V and 2 bases for J; bases not matched to a gene: 8. The CDR3 DNA sequence: TGTGCCAGCTCACCCCTAAGTCGGGGGGTCACAGATACGCAGTATTTT. It is translated as CASSPLSRGVTDTQYF.

In regard to this clone: A read error may explain this, as a much larger clone is one base away. V gene TRBV7-9 combines with J gene TRBJ1-4; D gene unclear. There are 12 residues in the CDR3. Germline CDR1 and CDR2: SEHNR and FQNEAQ (reference sequence). V gave up 5 bases and J gave up 11 bases, with 12 bases separating them. The CDR3 DNA follows: TGTGCCAGCAGCCCCACCTCTGTGAAACTGTTTTTT. This encodes CASSPTSVKLFF.

V and J are TRBV12-3 or TRBV12-4 and TRBJ1-6; D call uncertain. This CDR3 region has 12 residues. Trimming shortened V by 3 bases and J by 18 bases, and 15 bases separated the two germline ends. The CDR3 region has the DNA TGTGCCAGCAGTTTTGCCGATTCACCCGCCCACTTT. Translated, it gives CASSFADSPAHF.

This clone was observed many times. The chain carries TRBV10-3 and TRBJ2-7; D not certain. The CDR3 runs to 12 residues. Germline CDR1 is ENHRY and CDR2 is SYGVKD. Trimming left V 3 bases short and J 0 bases short, with 3 bases between. CDR3 coding DNA: TGTGCCATCAGTGACAACTCCTACGAGCAGTACGTC. This encodes CAISDNSYEQYV.

This clone occurred a few times. The chain couples TRBV10-1 to TRBJ2-7, with TRBD2 as a possible D gene (5 bases). This CDR3 contains 13 residues. V was trimmed by 6 bases and J by 7 bases, leaving 16 bases between them. From germline, CDR1 is WNHNN and CDR2 SYGVQD (reference sequence). The CDR3 DNA sequence: TGCGCCAGCAGAGGGAGAGACTGGGGAGAGCAGTACTTC. Amino acids: CASRGRDWGEQYF.

This clone has just a few counts. The V and J genes are TRBV24-1 and TRBJ2-1; 8 bases agree with TRBD2. CDR3 length: 16 amino acids. Per the germline V gene, CDR1 is KGHDR and CDR2 is SFDVKD. V was pared by 2 bases and J by 8 bases, with 10 bases of the junction left unmatched. The CDR3 here is CATSDYRAGVHDEQFF. The CDR3, as DNA: TGTGCCACCAGTGATTACCGAGCGGGAGTTCACGATGAGCAGTTCTTC.

This clone was detected a few times. Given the absence of the conserved phenylalanine or tryptophan at the CDR3 end, a read error is likely. V is TRBV25-1 and J is TRBJ2-7, with 9 positions matching TRBD1. Germline-derived CDR1 and CDR2 are MGHDK and SYGVNS. This CDR3 contains 17 residues. V lost 4 bases, J lost 1 base, and 11 bases stayed unmatched. The CDR3 coding sequence is TGTGCCAGCAGTGGGGACAGGGAAGTTAGATCGTCCTACGAGCAGTACTCC. Its protein product is CASSGDREVRSSYEQYS.

This clone was seen a few times. CDR3: CASSYIDRRAPYEQYV. The CDR3 bases are TGTGCCAGCAGTTACATTGACAGGAGAGCCCCCTACGAGCAGTACGTC. The V call is TRBV6-7, the J call TRBJ2-7; TRBD1 is a possible D gene (6 bases). TRBV6-7 has ORF status, its function being uncertain. The CDR3 length is 16 residues. The V end lost 2 bases, the J end lost 2 bases, and 16 bases lay between the germline ends.

This clone showed up many times. The chain couples TRBV4-1 to TRBJ1-1; 10 bases align to TRBD1. Germline V CDR1 and CDR2: MGHRA, YSYEKL. V shed 1 base, J shed 7 bases, and the junction held 6 bases outside the gene matches. The CDR3 loop spans 15 amino acids. The CDR3 nucleotides read TGCGCCAGCAGCCAAGGACAGGGGGCAAGTAGTGAAGCTTTCTTT. Encoded protein: CASSQGQGASSEAFF.

The chain uses TRBV4-1 and TRBJ2-1; D might be TRBD2 (5 bases). Germline CDR1 MGHRA, CDR2 YSYEKL. The CDR3 extends over 20 amino acids. Trimming removed 2 bases at V and 5 bases at J, with 28 bases between. The CDR3 region is CASSQSNYNTADLPHNEQFF. DNA of the CDR3: TGCGCCAGCAGCCAATCCAATTACAACACAGCGGACCTCCCCCACAATGAGCAGTTCTTC.

This clone was detected a few times. A much larger clone differs by one base, so this may be a read error. This specimen includes other DNA sequences encoding the same CDR3. The V gene is TRBV6-1, the J gene TRBJ2-4, with D tentatively TRBD1 (5 bases). The V gene's germline CDR1 is MNHNS and CDR2 SASEGT. With 5 bases removed from V and 5 bases from J, the gap between germline ends came to 10 bases. The CDR3 extends over 13 amino acids. Here the CDR3 DNA reads TGTGCCAGCAGTAGACAGTGGGAAAACATTCAGTACTTC. It encodes CASSRQWENIQYF.

This clone was detected many times. This chain connects TRBV5-1 to TRBJ1-1, with a weak D call TRBD1 (5 bases). Trimming removed 4 bases from V and 0 bases from J, with 13 bases in between. The CDR3 covers 15 residues. Looked up from germline, CDR1 is SGHRS and CDR2 is YFSETQ. CDR3 loop: CASSLDSSLNTEAFF. CDR3 sequence (DNA): TGCGCCAGCAGCCTCGACAGTTCACTGAACACTGAAGCTTTCTTT.

The chain employs TRBV6-2 or TRBV6-3 and TRBJ1-6, with D uncertain. The germline V gene encodes CDR1 MNHEY and CDR2 SVGEGT. V was pared by 11 bases and J by 1 base, with 12 bases between. This CDR3 has 14 residues. The CDR3 loop is CAGIEPSYNSPLHF. The CDR3 coding sequence is TGTGCCGGCATCGAACCGTCCTATAATTCACCCCTCCACTTT.

This clone was recorded at least ten times. The chain combines TRBV30 with TRBJ1-1; tentative D call: TRBD1 (6 bases). The CDR3 has 14 amino acids. V was cut by 2 bases and J by 1 base, with 11 bases left in between. Germline values: CDR1 GTSNPN, CDR2 SVGIG (reference sequence). CDR3 bases: TGTGCCTGGAGTACACCGGACAGGAACACTGAAGCTTTCTTT. As protein: CAWSTPDRNTEAFF.

Concerning this clone itself: This clone may be a read error of a much larger clone one base away. Different DNA sequences within this sample yield the same CDR3. The V and J genes are TRBV9 and TRBJ2-1; 7 bases line up with TRBD2. CDR3 length: 15 amino acids. The trim removed 3 bases at V and 8 bases at J, leaving 11 bases unmatched. Germline V CDR1 and CDR2: SGDLS, YYNGEE. CDR3 residues: CASSAGTKSLDEQFF. CDR3 coding DNA: TGTGCCAGCAGCGCCGGGACTAAATCTCTCGATGAGCAGTTCTTC.

Of note for this clone: A junction boundary mismatches the germline segment, possibly from a read error. The chain uses TRBV30 and TRBJ2-3; 11 positions match TRBD1. The CDR3 runs to 13 residues. Germline assignment: CDR1 GTSNPN and CDR2 SVGIG (reference sequence). CDR3 loop: CSWNGQGADTHYF. In DNA form, the CDR3 reads TGTTCCTGGAACGGACAGGGGGCAGATACGCATTATTTT.

In this sample, this clone turned up many times. The chain uses TRBV28 and TRBJ2-7; 7 nucleotides line up with TRBD2. The germline V gene encodes CDR1 MDHEN and CDR2 SYDVKM. Trimming at V came to 2 bases and at J to 0 bases, leaving 4 bases not matched to a gene. The CDR3 extends over 15 amino acids. The CDR3: CASSLAGEVSYEQYF. DNA of the CDR3: TGTGCCAGCAGTTTAGCGGGGGAAGTCTCCTACGAGCAGTACTTC.

This clone was found a few times. Mismatch with germline at one junction end may stem from a read error. The J gene is TRBJ2-1, the V gene TRBV27; D may be TRBD1 or TRBD2 (5 bases each). The CDR3 totals 15 residues. Germline V lookup: CDR1 MNHEY, CDR2 SMNVEV (reference sequence). CDR3 in DNA: TGTGCCATCAGTTTGGGGGTGAACTCCTACAATGAGCAGTTCTTC. Protein product: CAISLGVNSYNEQFF.

Many counts were recorded for this clone. The chain combines TRBV20-1 with TRBJ1-6, with D possibly being TRBD1 (6 bases). The CDR3 loop spans 14 amino acids. In germline, CDR1 is DFQATT, CDR2 SNEGSKA (reference sequence). Trimming shortened V by 1 base and J by 6 bases, and 10 bases separated the two germline ends. For the CDR3, the DNA is TGCAGTGCTAGAGGGGTAGGGGGTAATTCACCCCTCCACTTT. It is translated as CSARGVGGNSPLHF.

This chain joins TRBV19 and TRBJ2-5; D is unclear. V was cut by 6 bases and J by 3 bases, with 5 bases left in between. The CDR3 is 11 residues long. CDR1 is LNHDA and CDR2 is SQIVND in the germline V gene (reference sequence). The CDR3 loop is CASSLEETQYF. The CDR3 nucleotides are TGTGCCAGTAGCTTAGAAGAGACCCAGTACTTC. Supplemented by reference TRBV19 and TRBJ2-5, the full variable domain reads DGGITQSPKYLFRKEGQNVTLSCEQNLNHDAMYWYRQDPGQGLRLIYYSQIVNDFQKGDIAEGYSVSREKKESFPLTVTSAQKNPTAFYLCASSLEETQYFGPGTRLLVL.

The chain carries TRBV5-6 and TRBJ2-1; D might be TRBD1 or TRBD2, each matching 5 bases. Per germline, CDR1 SGHDT and CDR2 YYEEEE. This CDR3 is built from 15 residues. V gave up 0 bases and J gave up 3 bases, with 10 bases separating them. The CDR3 loop reads CASSLVGGNYNEQFF. The CDR3 nucleotides are TGTGCCAGCAGCTTGGTTGGGGGTAACTACAATGAGCAGTTCTTC.

This clone was counted ten times or more. The chain carries TRBV18 and TRBJ2-1, with 9 nucleotides matching TRBD2. Trimming at V came to 9 bases and at J to 5 bases, leaving 14 bases not matched to a gene. CDR1 is KGHSH, CDR2 LQKENI, per germline. The CDR3 is 16 residues long. CDR3 in amino acids: CASSLSGGYSHNEQFF. The CDR3 DNA is TGTGCCAGTTCCCTTAGCGGGGGTTACTCGCACAATGAGCAGTTCTTC.

This chain links TRBV7-8 with TRBJ2-7; 9 positions agree with TRBD1. The germline CDR1 and CDR2 sequences are SGHVS and FQNEAQ. This CDR3 region has 14 residues. The V gene end was trimmed by 5 bases and the J gene end by 3 bases; junction bases not matched to a gene: 5. The CDR3 DNA sequence: TGTGCCAGCAGCACGGACAGGGGATTCTACGAGCAGTACTTC. Translated: CASSTDRGFYEQYF.

This clone was detected ten times or more. This chain links TRBV19 with TRBJ2-2, with TRBD2 as a possible D gene (5 bases). The germline V gene encodes CDR1 LNHDA and CDR2 SQIVND (reference sequence). Trimming left V 5 bases short and J 2 bases short, with 15 bases between. This CDR3 comprises 16 residues. CDR3 sequence (DNA): TGTGCCAGTAGTCCCGAGGACTTACTAAACACCGGGGAGCTGTTTTTT. Amino acid sequence: CASSPEDLLNTGELFF.

A remark on this clone: The junction departs from the called germline gene at one end, perhaps through a read error. V gene TRBV6-6 combines with J gene TRBJ2-1; 11 bases agree with TRBD2. The CDR3 loop spans 18 amino acids. Germline V gene sequence: CDR1 MNHNY, CDR2 SVGAGI (reference sequence). CDR3 nucleotide sequence: TGTGCCAGCAGTTTCGAGGGACTAGCGGTAGGCCCCTACAATGAGCAGTCCTTC. Protein: CASSFEGLAVGPYNEQSF.